This T cell receptor beta chain was recovered during a study of cytomegalovirus exposure and HLA in healthy donors. Overall study findings and caveats: A later analysis found first-cohort TCR clusters tended to co-occur in the 90 to 150 validation repertoires.

The protocol was immunoSEQ multiplex PCR, while the TCRdb copy is restricted to in-frame clones and leaves out a portion. The sample lists under 150,000 clones, around 90% seen once, with approximately 2% in the top ten. V shed 2 bases and J 7 bases; nucleotides not matched to a gene: 14. The length of the CDR3 is 18 residues. Germline V gene sequence: CDR1 SGHTA, CDR2 FQGNSA. A note on this clone: The antigen remains unidentified.

This sequence was found in a young woman in good health and CMV-seronegative. Sequenced material: PBMCs. The V gene is TRBV7-2, the J gene TRBJ2-1; 10 bases are shared with TRBD2. The CDR3 spells CASSLTAWPAGGKNEQFF. Written as DNA, the CDR3 is TGTGCCAGCAGCTTAACAGCCTGGCCAGCGGGAGGGAAGAATGAGCAGTTCTTC. The full variable domain, completed using reference TRBV7-2 and TRBJ2-1, is GAGVSQSPSNKVTEKGKDVELRCDPISGHTALYWYRQSLGQGLEFLIYFQGNSAPDKSGLPSDRFSAERTGGSVSTLTIQRTQQEDSAVYLCASSLTAWPAGGKNEQFFGPGTRLTVL.